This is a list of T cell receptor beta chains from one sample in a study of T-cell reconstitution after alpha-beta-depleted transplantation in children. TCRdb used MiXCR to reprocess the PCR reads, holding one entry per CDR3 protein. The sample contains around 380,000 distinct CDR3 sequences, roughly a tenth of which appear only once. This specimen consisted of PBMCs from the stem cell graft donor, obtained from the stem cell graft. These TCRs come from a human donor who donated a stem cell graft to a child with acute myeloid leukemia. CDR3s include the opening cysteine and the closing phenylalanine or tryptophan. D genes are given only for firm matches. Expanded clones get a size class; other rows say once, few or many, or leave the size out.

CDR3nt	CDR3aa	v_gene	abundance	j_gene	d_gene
TGTGCCAGCACCCTCGCGGGGGGATGGACCGGGGAGCTGTTTTTT	CASTLAGGWTGELFF	TRBV12-3/TRBV12-4	.	TRBJ2-2	TRBD2
TGTGCCAGCAGTTTGGACCTGAGCGGACTAAACTCTGGAAACACCATATATTTT	CASSLDLSGLNSGNTIYF	TRBV3-1	.	TRBJ1-3	.
TGTGCCAGCAGCTGGAGGGGCTCAGAGGAGGCTTTCTTT	CASSWRGSEEAFF	TRBV12-3/TRBV12-4	many	TRBJ1-1	.
TGTGCCAGTAGTATTCGAGGCAGTCGGGGCTACACCTTC	CASSIRGSRGYTF	TRBV19	few	TRBJ1-2	.
TGTGCCAGCAGCCAAGAAGTTCTAGCGGGAGGCGGCAATGAGCAGTTCTTC	CASSQEVLAGGGNEQFF	TRBV3-1	few	TRBJ2-1	TRBD2
TGCAGTGCTAGAAGGGGGGGCGCGGCAGATACGCAGTATTTT	CSARRGGAADTQYF	TRBV20-1	few	TRBJ2-3	.
TGTGCCAGCAGTTCGGGCCCGCGGGAGCTGTTTTTT	CASSSGPRELFF	TRBV12-3/TRBV12-4	.	TRBJ2-2	.
TGTACCAGCACACCGGACAGGCCATCCAATGAGCAGTTCTTC	CTSTPDRPSNEQFF	TRBV25-1	.	TRBJ2-1	TRBD1
TGCGCCAGCAGCCCTTTGCTTAGTTTCGGGGGATTAGCAGATACGCAGTATTTT	CASSPLLSFGGLADTQYF	TRBV5-1	.	TRBJ2-3	.
TGTGCCAGCAGCCAAGGGGATCAGCCCCAGCATTTT	CASSQGDQPQHF	TRBV3-1	.	TRBJ1-5	.
TGCAGCGTTGAAGTCGACGGGGAAAGACAGGGGAGCGAAGAGACCCAGTACTTC	CSVEVDGERQGSEETQYF	TRBV29-1	.	TRBJ2-5	TRBD1
TGCAGCGTGGAGGGGACAGGAGATAGCACAGATACGCAGTATTTT	CSVEGTGDSTDTQYF	TRBV29-1	many	TRBJ2-3	TRBD1
TGTGCCACCAGCATAAGGAGGGGCACTGAAGCTTTCTTT	CATSIRRGTEAFF	TRBV15	.	TRBJ1-1	.
TGTGCCAGCAGCTCTGAGATGGATTCACCCCTCCACTTT	CASSSEMDSPLHF	TRBV7-9	.	TRBJ1-6	.
TGCAGTGCTAGAGACAGGACAGGGGGCCGCGAGCAGTACTTC	CSARDRTGGREQYF	TRBV20-1	few	TRBJ2-7	TRBD1
TGTGCCAGCAGTTTTAGTCAGGGAAGCAATCAGCCCCAGCATTTT	CASSFSQGSNQPQHF	TRBV27	.	TRBJ1-5	.
TGTGCCAGCGCCGGGACTAGCGGAACAGATACGCAGTATTTT	CASAGTSGTDTQYF	TRBV10-3	few	TRBJ2-3	TRBD2
TGTGCCAGCAGTGACATTTTACTAGCGGGATGGGAGACCCAGTACTTC	CASSDILLAGWETQYF	TRBV25-1	.	TRBJ2-5	TRBD2
TGCGCCAGCAGCCCGAACAGAAGCACTGAAGCTTTCTTT	CASSPNRSTEAFF	TRBV5-1	.	TRBJ1-1	.
TGCAGCGTTGTCGTACAGGGATCCTACAATGAGCAGTTCTTC	CSVVVQGSYNEQFF	TRBV29-1	few	TRBJ2-1	.
TGTGCCAGCAGCCAAGGAATAGGGGTTGAGCAGTTCTTC	CASSQGIGVEQFF	TRBV4-2	many	TRBJ2-1	.
TGTGCCAGCAGCTCTAAAGCGGGAGAGCCCTACAATGAGCAGTTCTTC	CASSSKAGEPYNEQFF	TRBV5-4	.	TRBJ2-1	TRBD2
TGTGCCAGCAGCGTAGTTCTGGGGGCCTCCCAAGAGACCCAGTACTTC	CASSVVLGASQETQYF	TRBV9	.	TRBJ2-5	.
TGTGCCAGCGGTGACCTTGGGGAGCAGTTCTTC	CASGDLGEQFF	TRBV27	.	TRBJ2-1	.
TGTGCCAGCAGTTTAGATGCGTGGACTGGGGCCAACGTCCTGACTTTC	CASSLDAWTGANVLTF	TRBV12-3/TRBV12-4	few	TRBJ2-6	.
TGTGCCATCAGTGATCGGGAGGCTGAAGCTTTCTTT	CAISDREAEAFF	TRBV10-3	few	TRBJ1-1	.
TGTGCTAGTGGTTTTTTGCGGGGGACTGAAGCTTTCTTT	CASGFLRGTEAFF	TRBV12-5	few	TRBJ1-1	.
TGCGCCAGCAGCCTTTCGGGACTAGCGGGGGGGGCCCCGCCCGTAGATACGCAGTATTTT	CASSLSGLAGGAPPVDTQYF	TRBV5-1	.	TRBJ2-3	TRBD2